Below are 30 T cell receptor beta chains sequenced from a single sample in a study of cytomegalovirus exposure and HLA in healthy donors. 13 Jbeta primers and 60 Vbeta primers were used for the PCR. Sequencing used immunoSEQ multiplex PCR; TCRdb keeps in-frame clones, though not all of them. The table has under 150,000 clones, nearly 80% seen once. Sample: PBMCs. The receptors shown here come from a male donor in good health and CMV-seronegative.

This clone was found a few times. The DNA for the CDR3 is TGTGCCAGCAGCGCCGGACAGGGCTTCACTGAAGCTTTCTTT. Translating it yields CASSAGQGFTEAFF. The J gene is TRBJ1-1, the V gene TRBV6-1, with 8 bases matching TRBD1. The V and J ends lost 6 bases and 4 bases, in that order; junction bases with no gene match: 7. The CDR3 sequence is 14 residues long. Germline loops: CDR1 MNHNS, CDR2 SASEGT.

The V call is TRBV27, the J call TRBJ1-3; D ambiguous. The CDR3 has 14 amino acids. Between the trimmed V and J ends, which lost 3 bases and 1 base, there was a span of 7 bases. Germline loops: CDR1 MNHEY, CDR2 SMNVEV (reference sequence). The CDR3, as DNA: TGTGCCAGCAGTTTCTCGGGGTCTGGAAACACCATATATTTT. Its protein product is CASSFSGSGNTIYF.

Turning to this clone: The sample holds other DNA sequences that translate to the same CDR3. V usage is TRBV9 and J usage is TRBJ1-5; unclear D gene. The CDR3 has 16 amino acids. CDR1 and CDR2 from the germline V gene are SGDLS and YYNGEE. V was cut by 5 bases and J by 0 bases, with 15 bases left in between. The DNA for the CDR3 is TGTGCCAGCAGGAATCCCGGGAGGGCTAGCAATCAGCCCCAGCATTTT. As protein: CASRNPGRASNQPQHF. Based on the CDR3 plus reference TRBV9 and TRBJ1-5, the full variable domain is DSGVTQTPKHLITATGQRVTLRCSPRSGDLSVYWYQQSLDQGLQFLIQYYNGEERAKGNILERFSAQQFPDLHSELNLSSLELGDSALYFCASRNPGRASNQPQHFGDGTRLSIL.

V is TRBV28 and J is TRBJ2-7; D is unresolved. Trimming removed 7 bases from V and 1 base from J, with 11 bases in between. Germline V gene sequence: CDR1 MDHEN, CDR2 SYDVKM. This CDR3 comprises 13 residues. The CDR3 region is CASIFPGSYEQYF. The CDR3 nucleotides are TGTGCCAGCATCTTCCCCGGGTCCTACGAGCAGTACTTC.

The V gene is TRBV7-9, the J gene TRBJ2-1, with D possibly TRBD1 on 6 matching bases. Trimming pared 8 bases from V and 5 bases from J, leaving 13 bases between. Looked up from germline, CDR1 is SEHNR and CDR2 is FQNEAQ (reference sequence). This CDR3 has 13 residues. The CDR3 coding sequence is TGTGCCAGCGGATCCAACAGGGACAATGAGCAGTTCTTC. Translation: CASGSNRDNEQFF.

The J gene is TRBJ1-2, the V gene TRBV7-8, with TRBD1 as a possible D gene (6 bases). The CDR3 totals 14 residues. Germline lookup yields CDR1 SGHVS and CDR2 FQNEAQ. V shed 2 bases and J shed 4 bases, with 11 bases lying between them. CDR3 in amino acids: CASSLPGVRYGYTF. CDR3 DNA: TGTGCCAGCAGCTTACCAGGGGTCCGCTATGGCTACACCTTC.

The CDR3 region is CARGATIYF. CDR3 nucleotide sequence: TGCGCCAGGGGGGCGACCATATATTTT. V usage is TRBV10-1 and J usage is TRBJ1-3; D perhaps matches TRBD1 (6 bases). Looked up from germline, CDR1 is WNHNN and CDR2 is SYGVQD (reference sequence). V was clipped by 9 bases and J by 10 bases, with 7 bases between them. This CDR3 is 9 amino acids long.

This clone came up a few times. CDR3 protein: CASSLVARPRPYNEQFF. The CDR3, as DNA: TGTGCCAGCAGCTTAGTAGCGCGTCCGCGGCCTTACAATGAGCAGTTCTTC. J is TRBJ2-1 and V is TRBV7-8; possibly TRBD2 for D (5 bases). V was clipped by 1 base and J by 4 bases, with 17 bases between them. The CDR3 runs 17 residues. Germline V gene sequence: CDR1 SGHVS, CDR2 FQNEAQ.

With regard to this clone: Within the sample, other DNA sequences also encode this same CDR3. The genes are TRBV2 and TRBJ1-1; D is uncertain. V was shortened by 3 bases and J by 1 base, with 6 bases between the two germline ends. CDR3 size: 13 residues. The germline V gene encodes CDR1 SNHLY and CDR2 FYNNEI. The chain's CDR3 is CASSDEANTEAFF. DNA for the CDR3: TGTGCCAGCAGTGACGAAGCGAACACTGAAGCTTTCTTT.

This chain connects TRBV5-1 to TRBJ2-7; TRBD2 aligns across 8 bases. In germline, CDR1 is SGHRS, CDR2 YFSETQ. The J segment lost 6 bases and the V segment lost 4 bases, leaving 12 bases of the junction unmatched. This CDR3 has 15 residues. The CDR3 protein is CASSPSGAGGGEQYF. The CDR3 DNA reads TGCGCCAGCAGCCCATCAGGTGCGGGAGGTGGCGAGCAGTACTTC.

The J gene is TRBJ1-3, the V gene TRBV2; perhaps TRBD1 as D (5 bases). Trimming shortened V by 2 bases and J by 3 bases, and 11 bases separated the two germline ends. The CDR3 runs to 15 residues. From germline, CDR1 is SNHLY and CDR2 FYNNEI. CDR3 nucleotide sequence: TGTGCCAGCAGTGAACAAGGGGCTTTTGGAAACACCATATATTTT. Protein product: CASSEQGAFGNTIYF. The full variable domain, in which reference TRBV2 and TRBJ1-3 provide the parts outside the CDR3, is EPEVTQTPSHQVTQMGQEVILRCVPISNHLYFYWYRQILGQKVEFLVSFYNNEISEKSEIFDDQFSVERPDGSNFTLKIRSTKLEDSAMYFCASSEQGAFGNTIYFGEGSWLTVV.

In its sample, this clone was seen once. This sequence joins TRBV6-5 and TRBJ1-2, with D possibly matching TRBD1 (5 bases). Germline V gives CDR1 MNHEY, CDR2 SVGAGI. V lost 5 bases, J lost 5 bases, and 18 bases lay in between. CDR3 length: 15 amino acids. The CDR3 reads CASSAGHNSLYGYTF. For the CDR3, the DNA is TGTGCCAGCAGTGCTGGACACAACTCCCTTTATGGCTACACCTTC.

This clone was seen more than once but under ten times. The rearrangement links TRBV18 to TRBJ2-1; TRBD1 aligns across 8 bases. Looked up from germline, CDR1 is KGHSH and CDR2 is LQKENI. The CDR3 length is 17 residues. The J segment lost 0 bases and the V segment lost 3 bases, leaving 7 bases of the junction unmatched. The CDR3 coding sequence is TGTGCCAGCTCACCTGCCTGGACAGGGAGCTCCTACAATGAGCAGTTCTTC. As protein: CASSPAWTGSSYNEQFF.

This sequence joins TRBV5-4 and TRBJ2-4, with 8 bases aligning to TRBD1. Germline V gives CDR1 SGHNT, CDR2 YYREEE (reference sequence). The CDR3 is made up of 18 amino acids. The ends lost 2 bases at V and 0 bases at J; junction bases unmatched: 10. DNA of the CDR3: TGTGCCAGCAGCTTTAGGGTCGGGACAGGCTTAGCCAAAAACATTCAGTACTTC. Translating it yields CASSFRVGTGLAKNIQYF.

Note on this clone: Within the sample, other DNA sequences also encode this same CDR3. The CDR3 loop is CASSLGQGQYGYTF. CDR3 bases: TGCGCCAGCAGCCTGGGACAGGGGCAGTACGGCTACACCTTC. J is TRBJ1-2 and V is TRBV5-1; 10 bases align to TRBD1. The germline CDR1 and CDR2 sequences are SGHRS and YFSETQ. The CDR3 runs to 14 residues. The V gene end was trimmed by 4 bases and the J gene end by 8 bases; junction bases not matched to a gene: 8.

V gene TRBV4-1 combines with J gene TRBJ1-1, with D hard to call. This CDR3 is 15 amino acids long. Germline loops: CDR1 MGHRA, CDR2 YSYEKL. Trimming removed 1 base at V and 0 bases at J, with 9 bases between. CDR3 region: CASSQAIEMNTEAFF. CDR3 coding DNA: TGCGCCAGCAGCCAAGCGATAGAAATGAACACTGAAGCTTTCTTT.

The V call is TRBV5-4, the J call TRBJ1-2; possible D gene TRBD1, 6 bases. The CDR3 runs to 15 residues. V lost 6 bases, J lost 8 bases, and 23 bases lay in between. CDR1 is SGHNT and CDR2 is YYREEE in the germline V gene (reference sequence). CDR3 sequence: CASKRSAGAEGGYTF. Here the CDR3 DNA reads TGTGCCAGCAAAAGAAGTGCAGGGGCGGAAGGCGGCTACACCTTC.

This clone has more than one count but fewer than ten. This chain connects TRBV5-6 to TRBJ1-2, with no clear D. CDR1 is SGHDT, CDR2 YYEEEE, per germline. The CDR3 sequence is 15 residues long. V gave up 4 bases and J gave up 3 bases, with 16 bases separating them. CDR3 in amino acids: CASSELGRAHYGYTF. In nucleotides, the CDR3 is TGTGCCAGCAGCGAATTGGGGAGAGCGCACTATGGCTACACCTTC. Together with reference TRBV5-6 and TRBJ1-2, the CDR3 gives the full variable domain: DAGVTQSPTHLIKTRGQQVTLRCSPKSGHDTVSWYQQALGQGPQFIFQYYEEEERQRGNFPDRFSGHQFPNYSSELNVNALLLGDSALYLCASSELGRAHYGYTFGSGTRLTVV.

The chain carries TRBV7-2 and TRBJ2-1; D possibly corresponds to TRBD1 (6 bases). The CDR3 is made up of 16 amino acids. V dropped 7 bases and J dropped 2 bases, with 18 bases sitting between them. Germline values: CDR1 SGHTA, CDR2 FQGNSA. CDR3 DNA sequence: TGTGCCAGCACCCAGGATGCAGGGGTACCCTACAATGAGCAGTTCTTC. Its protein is CASTQDAGVPYNEQFF.

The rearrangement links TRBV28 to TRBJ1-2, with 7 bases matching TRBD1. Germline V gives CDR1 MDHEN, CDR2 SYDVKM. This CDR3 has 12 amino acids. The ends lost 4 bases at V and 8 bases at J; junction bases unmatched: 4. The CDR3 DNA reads TGTGCCAGCAGTTCCAACAGGGGCGGCTACACCTTC. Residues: CASSSNRGGYTF.

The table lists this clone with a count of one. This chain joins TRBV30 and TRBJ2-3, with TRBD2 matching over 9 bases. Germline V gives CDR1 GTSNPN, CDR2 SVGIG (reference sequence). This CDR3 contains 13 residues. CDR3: CARDSGGSDTQYF. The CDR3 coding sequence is TGTGCGAGGGATAGCGGGGGATCAGATACGCAGTATTTT.

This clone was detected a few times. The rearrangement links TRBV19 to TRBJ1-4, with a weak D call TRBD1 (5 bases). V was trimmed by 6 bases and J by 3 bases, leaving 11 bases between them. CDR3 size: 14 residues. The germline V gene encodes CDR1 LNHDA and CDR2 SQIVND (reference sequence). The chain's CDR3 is CASRPGLSNEKLFF. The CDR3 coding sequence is TGTGCCAGTAGACCAGGGCTATCTAATGAAAAACTGTTTTTT. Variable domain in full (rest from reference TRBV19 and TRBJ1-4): DGGITQSPKYLFRKEGQNVTLSCEQNLNHDAMYWYRQDPGQGLRLIYYSQIVNDFQKGDIAEGYSVSREKKESFPLTVTSAQKNPTAFYLCASRPGLSNEKLFFGSGTQLSVL.

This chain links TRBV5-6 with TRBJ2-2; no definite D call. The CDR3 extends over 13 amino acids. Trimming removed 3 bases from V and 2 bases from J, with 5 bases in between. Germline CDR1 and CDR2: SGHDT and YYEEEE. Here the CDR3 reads CASSYGNTGELFF. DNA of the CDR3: TGTGCCAGCAGCTACGGTAACACCGGGGAGCTGTTTTTT. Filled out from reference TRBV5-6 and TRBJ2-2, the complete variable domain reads DAGVTQSPTHLIKTRGQQVTLRCSPKSGHDTVSWYQQALGQGPQFIFQYYEEEERQRGNFPDRFSGHQFPNYSSELNVNALLLGDSALYLCASSYGNTGELFFGEGSRLTVL.

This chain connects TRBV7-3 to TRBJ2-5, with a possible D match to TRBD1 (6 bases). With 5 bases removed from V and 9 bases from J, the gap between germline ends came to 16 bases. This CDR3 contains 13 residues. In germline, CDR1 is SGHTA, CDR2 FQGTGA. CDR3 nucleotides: TGTGCCAGCAGCCCCCCGGACAGCGAGGCCCAGTACTTC. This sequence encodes CASSPPDSEAQYF.

The CDR3 sequence: CASSLSGSQPQHF. The CDR3 DNA reads TGTGCCAGTAGTTTGTCAGGCTCCCAGCCCCAGCATTTT. The chain is built from TRBV19 and TRBJ1-5; D call uncertain. The V end lost 5 bases, the J end lost 7 bases, and 12 bases lay between the germline ends. The CDR3 length is 13 residues. Germline CDR1 reads LNHDA; CDR2 reads SQIVND (reference sequence).

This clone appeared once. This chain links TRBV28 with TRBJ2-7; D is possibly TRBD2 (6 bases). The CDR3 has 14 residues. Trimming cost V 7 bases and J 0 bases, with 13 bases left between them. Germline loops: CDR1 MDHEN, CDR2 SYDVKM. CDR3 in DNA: TGTGCCAGCATGCGGGACGGAAACTCCTACGAGCAGTACTTC. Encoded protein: CASMRDGNSYEQYF.

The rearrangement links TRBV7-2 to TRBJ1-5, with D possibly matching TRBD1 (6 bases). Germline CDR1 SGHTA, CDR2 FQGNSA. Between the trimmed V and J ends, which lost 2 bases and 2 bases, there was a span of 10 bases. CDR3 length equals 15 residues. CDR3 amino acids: CASSLQGTGNQPQHF. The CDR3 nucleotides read TGTGCCAGCAGCTTACAGGGGACGGGCAATCAGCCCCAGCATTTT. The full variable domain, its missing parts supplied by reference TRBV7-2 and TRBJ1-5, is GAGVSQSPSNKVTEKGKDVELRCDPISGHTALYWYRQSLGQGLEFLIYFQGNSAPDKSGLPSDRFSAERTGGSVSTLTIQRTQQEDSAVYLCASSLQGTGNQPQHFGDGTRLSIL.

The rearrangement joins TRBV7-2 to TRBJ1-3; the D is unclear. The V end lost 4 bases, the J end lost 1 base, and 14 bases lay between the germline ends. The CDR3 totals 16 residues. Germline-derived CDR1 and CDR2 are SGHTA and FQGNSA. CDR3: CASSSGSIGSGNTIYF. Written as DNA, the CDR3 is TGTGCCAGCAGCTCCGGGTCTATCGGGTCTGGAAACACCATATATTTT. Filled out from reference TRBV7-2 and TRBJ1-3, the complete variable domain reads GAGVSQSPSNKVTEKGKDVELRCDPISGHTALYWYRQSLGQGLEFLIYFQGNSAPDKSGLPSDRFSAERTGGSVSTLTIQRTQQEDSAVYLCASSSGSIGSGNTIYFGEGSWLTVV.

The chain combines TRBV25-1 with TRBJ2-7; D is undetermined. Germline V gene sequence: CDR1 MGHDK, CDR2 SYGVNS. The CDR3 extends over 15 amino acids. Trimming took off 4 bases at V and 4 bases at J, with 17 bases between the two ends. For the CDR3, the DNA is TGTGCCAGCAGTGCGTGGGCAGGTTCATCATACGAGCAGTACTTC. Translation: CASSAWAGSSYEQYF.

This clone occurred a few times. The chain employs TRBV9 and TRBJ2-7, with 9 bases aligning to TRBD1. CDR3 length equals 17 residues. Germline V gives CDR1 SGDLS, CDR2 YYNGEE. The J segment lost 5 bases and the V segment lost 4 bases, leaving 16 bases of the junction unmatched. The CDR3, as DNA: TGTGCCAGCAGCCCCGGCCCGTCGGGACAGGGTTCGAACGAGCAGTACTTC. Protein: CASSPGPSGQGSNEQYF.